One sample yielded the 5 T cell receptor beta chains listed below, sequenced in a study of blood T cell repertoires in COVID-19. TCRdb's copy holds only in-frame clones and misses some; the assay was immunoSEQ multiplex PCR. The profile covers 95,000 to 100,000 clones, with 70% to 90% appearing a single time and under 2% taken by the ten largest. Sequencing input: peripheral blood. These TCRs come from an elderly man with acute or convalescent COVID-19.

This chain joins TRBV7-2 and TRBJ1-1, with TRBD1 matching over 10 bases. The CDR3 totals 15 residues. Unmatched junction bases numbered 6, after V lost 6 bases and J lost 2 bases. Germline CDR1 and CDR2: SGHTA and FQGNSA. For the CDR3, the DNA is TGTGCCAGCAGTCTGGACAGGGGGTTTAACACTGAAGCTTTCTTT. Amino acids: CASSLDRGFNTEAFF. Filled out from reference TRBV7-2 and TRBJ1-1, the complete variable domain reads GAGVSQSPSNKVTEKGKDVELRCDPISGHTALYWYRQSLGQGLEFLIYFQGNSAPDKSGLPSDRFSAERTGGSVSTLTIQRTQQEDSAVYLCASSLDRGFNTEAFFGQGTRLTVV.

Ten or more counts support this clone. The chain has TRBV28 and TRBJ2-1, with D possibly matching TRBD2 (5 bases). In germline, CDR1 is MDHEN, CDR2 SYDVKM. This CDR3 comprises 13 residues. V was clipped by 7 bases and J by 2 bases, with 9 bases between them. The CDR3 DNA reads TGTGCCAGCACCGGGATAGCCTACAATGAGCAGTTCTTC. Translating it yields CASTGIAYNEQFF.

The V and J genes are TRBV5-1 and TRBJ1-1, with 7 bases lining up with TRBD1. The CDR3 runs 12 residues. CDR1 SGHRS and CDR2 YFSETQ come from the germline V gene. Unmatched junction bases numbered 7, after V lost 4 bases and J lost 10 bases. CDR3 residues: CASSIGQERAFF. The CDR3 nucleotides are TGCGCCAGCAGCATAGGACAGGAACGAGCTTTCTTT.

The rearrangement joins TRBV28 to TRBJ1-3; 11 positions match TRBD1. The germline V gene has CDR1 MDHEN and CDR2 SYDVKM. The CDR3 covers 16 residues. The ends lost 4 bases at V and 4 bases at J; junction bases unmatched: 6. CDR3 nucleotides: TGTGCCAGCAGTTCCCTATGGGACAGGGGGGGAAACACCATATATTTT. This encodes CASSSLWDRGGNTIYF.

The chain carries TRBV28 and TRBJ1-6; D unresolved. V was shortened by 7 bases and J by 6 bases, with 19 bases between the two germline ends. Germline loops: CDR1 MDHEN, CDR2 SYDVKM. The CDR3 is made up of 16 amino acids. The CDR3 loop reads CASNLGGPVSNSPLHF. CDR3 in DNA: TGTGCCAGCAATCTAGGTGGTCCCGTGAGTAATTCACCCCTCCACTTT.